This TCR beta chain is from a study of T cell responses to AZD1222 COVID-19 vaccine. The CDR3 sequence is 15 residues long. Germline CDR1 is SGHAT and CDR2 is FQNNGV. Losses at the gene ends were 5 bases for V and 4 bases for J; bases not matched to a gene: 9. As concerns this clone: Its antigen is currently unknown.

Whole-study findings and limits: Spike-specific TCR breadth and depth were elevated following two AZD1222 doses. Clonal diversity was possibly underestimated; the donors were predominantly white British and more often female.

Repertoires were generated with immunoSEQ multiplex PCR, while TCRdb's copy carries only in-frame clones and drops some. Of under 150,000 clones in the sample, 85% to 95% were seen once. The sequencing here drew on peripheral blood, taken on day 0 of AZD1222 vaccination. The source of this sequence is an adult in good health. The J gene is TRBJ1-1, the V gene TRBV11-2, with 8 bases lining up with TRBD1. The chain's CDR3 is CASSIMTGAGTEAFF. In nucleotides, the CDR3 is TGTGCCAGCAGCATTATGACAGGGGCGGGCACTGAAGCTTTCTTT.